The 14 T cell receptor beta chains presented below share a single source sample, sequenced in a study of T cells after yellow fever vaccination (dated by TCRdb to about 2019). Interpreted using the paper, the treatment or condition label stands for: live attenuated yellow fever vaccine strain. The receptor library was made with 5' RACE. Sequencer: Illumina NovaSeq 6000. TCRdb applied fastp at Q25 and MiXCR to the public reads, then kept only in-frame beta chains. For every CDR3 protein sequence, its rows merge into one entry that carries the most common genes and DNA. This sample holds more than 300,000 distinct CDR3 sequences; about 10% were observed only once. In total, the top ten clones hold over 3% of the sample. Sequenced material: CD4+ T cells sorted from PBMCs, taken 45 days after the yellow fever booster vaccination. All receptors derive from a young man who received the YFV17D yellow fever vaccine.

V gene TRBV19 combines with J gene TRBJ2-7; no reliable D call. The CDR3 covers 14 residues. Germline loops: CDR1 LNHDA, CDR2 SQIVND (reference sequence). The V end lost 1 base, the J end lost 7 bases, and 14 bases lay between the germline ends. The CDR3 bases are TGTGCCAGTAGTATAGGGGAAAATCTACGAGAGCAGTACTTC. Translation: CASSIGENLREQYF.

The rearrangement uses TRBV7-9 and TRBJ2-5; 10 nucleotides agree with TRBD1. J was trimmed by 5 bases and V by 1 base; bases with no gene match: 7. CDR3 size: 16 residues. Germline V gives CDR1 SEHNR, CDR2 FQNEAQ (reference sequence). The CDR3 here is CASSLGRQGAAETQYF. For the CDR3, the DNA is TGTGCCAGCAGCTTAGGGAGACAGGGGGCGGCGGAGACCCAGTACTTC.

There are a few counts of this clonotype. The rearrangement uses TRBV9 and TRBJ1-1; no reliable D call. Between the trimmed V and J ends, which lost 0 bases and 3 bases, there was a span of 9 bases. The germline CDR1 and CDR2 sequences are SGDLS and YYNGEE. This CDR3 contains 14 residues. CDR3 in DNA: TGTGCCAGCAGCGTAGGGATTAGGGACACTGAAGCTTTCTTT. Translation gives CASSVGIRDTEAFF.

This clonotype was seen a handful of times. The gene calls are TRBV20-1 and TRBJ1-2; D remains unclear. This CDR3 comprises 15 residues. V was shortened by 0 bases and J by 4 bases, with 15 bases between the two germline ends. Per germline, CDR1 DFQATT and CDR2 SNEGSKA (reference sequence). The CDR3 bases are TGCAGTGCTAGAGATCGGCGGGTAATAAGCTATGGCTACACCTTC. Protein: CSARDRRVISYGYTF.

In this sample, this clonotype turned up a few times. In nucleotides, the CDR3 is TGTGCCAGCAGCCGGAGGGGGGCGCGGGTTCAGGAGACCCAGTACTTC. Its protein product is CASSRRGARVQETQYF. The V and J genes are TRBV5-4 and TRBJ2-5; D may match TRBD1 or TRBD2 (6 bases each). Germline assignment: CDR1 SGHNT and CDR2 YYREEE (reference sequence). V was pared by 4 bases and J by 5 bases, with 21 bases between. This CDR3 has 16 residues. Complete variable domain (other parts from reference TRBV5-4 and TRBJ2-5): ETGVTQSPTHLIKTRGQQVTLRCSSQSGHNTVSWYQQALGQGPQFIFQYYREEENGRGNFPPRFSGLQFPNYSSELNVNALELDDSALYLCASSRRGARVQETQYFGPGTRLLVL.

The chain employs TRBV6-6 and TRBJ2-7; 7 nucleotides match TRBD1. The CDR3 contains 15 residues. The V gene end was trimmed by 4 bases and the J gene end by 1 base; junction bases not matched to a gene: 7. Germline V gene sequence: CDR1 MNHNY, CDR2 SVGAGI (reference sequence). Written as DNA, the CDR3 is TGTGCCAGCAGTTCTTACGGGACAGCATCCTACGAGCAGTACTTC. Amino acid sequence: CASSSYGTASYEQYF.

The J gene is TRBJ2-3, the V gene TRBV20-1; 10 bases match TRBD1. In germline, CDR1 is DFQATT, CDR2 SNEGSKA (reference sequence). Losses at the gene ends were 5 bases for V and 8 bases for J; bases not matched to a gene: 7. The CDR3 totals 13 residues. The CDR3 loop reads CSAGDRGGGTQYF. As DNA, the CDR3 is TGCAGTGCTGGGGACAGGGGAGGGGGTACGCAGTATTTT.

This clonotype was observed a handful of times. The J gene is TRBJ1-1, the V gene TRBV12-3 or TRBV12-4; TRBD1 is a possible D gene (6 bases). The CDR3 is made up of 14 amino acids. V was cut by 7 bases and J by 0 bases, with 12 bases left in between. The CDR3 nucleotides read TGTGCCAGCAAGCAAGGACAGATGAACACTGAAGCTTTCTTT. It is translated as CASKQGQMNTEAFF.

In this sample, this clonotype turned up many times. The rearrangement joins TRBV10-3 to TRBJ2-1; 14 bases are shared with TRBD2. Germline CDR1 is ENHRY and CDR2 is SYGVKD. This CDR3 spans 14 amino acids. J was trimmed by 7 bases and V by 7 bases; bases with no gene match: 3. CDR3 DNA: TGTGCCATCAAGGGACTAGCGGGGGAGAATGAGCAGTTCTTC. It translates to CAIKGLAGENEQFF.

This clonotype was recorded once. This rearrangement joins TRBV13 to TRBJ1-1, with D perhaps TRBD1 (5 bases). This CDR3 has 22 amino acids. Germline V gene lookup returns CDR1 PRHDT and CDR2 FYEKMQ (reference sequence). V was clipped by 2 bases and J by 1 base, with 32 bases between them. As DNA, the CDR3 is TGTGCCAGCAGCTTATTTGTGGGGCATAGCCGGCGGGGTTTTAAATCGAACACTGAAGCTTTCTTT. Protein: CASSLFVGHSRRGFKSNTEAFF.

The table lists this clonotype with many counts. In DNA form, the CDR3 reads TGTGCCAGCAGCCCGCGGGGGGAAGCTAACTATGGCTACACCTTC. Translated: CASSPRGEANYGYTF. This chain joins TRBV11-2 and TRBJ1-2; tentative D call: TRBD1 (5 bases). Germline V gene data show CDR1 as SGHAT and CDR2 as FQNNGV. Trimming shortened V by 5 bases and J by 0 bases, and 13 bases separated the two germline ends. The CDR3 has 15 residues. The full variable domain, in which reference TRBV11-2 and TRBJ1-2 provide the parts outside the CDR3, is EAGVAQSPRYKIIEKRQSVAFWCNPISGHATLYWYQQILGQGPKLLIQFQNNGVVDDSQLPKDRFSAERLKGVDSTLKIQPAKLEDSAVYLCASSPRGEANYGYTFGSGTRLTVV.

This clonotype was seen repeatedly, ten times or more. V and J are TRBV4-3 and TRBJ1-2, with 8 bases fitting TRBD1. CDR1 and CDR2 (germline): LGHNA, YSLEER. This CDR3 is 14 amino acids long. Germline trimming cut 0 bases from V and 8 bases from J; bases unmatched to any gene: 5. The CDR3, as DNA: TGCGCCAGCAGCCAAGAGGCCGGGACAGGAGGCTACACCTTC. This codes for CASSQEAGTGGYTF.

The chain joins TRBV20-1 to TRBJ2-1; 7 bases map to TRBD1. The CDR3 loop spans 14 amino acids. Germline V gives CDR1 DFQATT, CDR2 SNEGSKA (reference sequence). The ends lost 1 base at V and 5 bases at J; junction bases unmatched: 5. CDR3 coding DNA: TGCAGTGCTAGAGTGCCCGACAGGGACAATGAGCAGTTCTTC. It translates to CSARVPDRDNEQFF.

V gene TRBV6-2 or TRBV6-3 combines with J gene TRBJ2-1; D gene unclear. The CDR3 is 13 residues long. V lost 6 bases to trimming and J lost 6 bases, with 12 bases between them. Germline V gene sequence: CDR1 MNHEY, CDR2 SVGEGT. DNA of the CDR3: TGTGCCAGCAGATTATTCTACTCCAATGAGCAGTTCTTC. Its protein is CASRLFYSNEQFF.